These 25 T cell receptor beta chains were all obtained from the same sample, sequenced in a study of somatic mutations in cytotoxic T cells in rheumatoid arthritis. Sequencing used immunoSEQ multiplex PCR; TCRdb keeps in-frame clones, though not all of them. The sample lists about 10,000 clones; 77% were seen once. Sequenced material: CD8+ T cells sorted from blood. The receptors originated from a man aged 45 to 65 in good health.

The V call is TRBV6-1, the J call TRBJ2-5, with a tentative D call TRBD1 (6 bases). With the DNA end fitting TRBJ2-7 better, the J assignment may be wrong. The germline V gene has CDR1 MNHNS and CDR2 SASEGT. CDR3 length: 13 residues. This CDR3 reads CASSEAGDYEQYF. The CDR3 DNA sequence: TGTGCCAGCAGTGAGGCAGGGGACTACGAGCAGTACTTC.

The chain uses TRBV13 and TRBJ1-1; D possibly corresponds to TRBD1 (5 bases). The CDR3 consists of 14 residues. The ends were cut back, 1 base at V and 4 bases at J, with 10 bases in the middle. Per the germline V gene, CDR1 is PRHDT and CDR2 is FYEKMQ (reference sequence). CDR3 in amino acids: CASSLVGRGTEAFF. CDR3 coding DNA: TGTGCCAGCAGCTTAGTGGGTAGGGGCACTGAAGCTTTCTTT.

A single count supports this clone. This rearrangement joins TRBV4-3 to TRBJ2-7; TRBD1 agrees at 11 bases. CDR3 length equals 16 residues. The germline V gene encodes CDR1 LGHNA and CDR2 YSLEER. J lost 2 bases, V lost 0 bases, and 3 bases had no gene match. DNA of the CDR3: TGCGCCAGCAGCCAAGATAGGGACAGGGGGGCCTACGAGCAGTACTTC. This sequence encodes CASSQDRDRGAYEQYF.

This sequence joins TRBV29-1 and TRBJ2-7; TRBD2 might be the D (5 bases). The CDR3 sequence is 13 residues long. Per germline, CDR1 SQVTM and CDR2 ANQGSEA. Trimming left V 3 bases short and J 3 bases short, with 12 bases between. CDR3 sequence (DNA): TGCAGCGTTGAGGAGGACGCCAACTACGAGCAGTACTTC. Amino acids: CSVEEDANYEQYF.

CDR3 coding DNA: TGCGCCAGCAGCCAAGACTCCCCGACCAGGAATACGCAGTATTTT. Protein sequence: CASSQDSPTRNTQYF. The rearrangement links TRBV4-1 to TRBJ2-3; D is unresolved. CDR3 length: 15 residues. V gave up 0 bases and J gave up 7 bases, with 14 bases separating them. CDR1 and CDR2 (germline): MGHRA, YSYEKL.

The chain combines TRBV9 with TRBJ1-1; D uncertain. The CDR3 runs 14 residues. Germline CDR1 and CDR2: SGDLS and YYNGEE. V gave up 0 bases and J gave up 4 bases, with 10 bases separating them. In nucleotides, the CDR3 is TGTGCCAGCAGCGTAGCTCGGGTAGGCACTGAAGCTTTCTTT. Amino acids: CASSVARVGTEAFF.

This clone was recorded a few times. The J gene is TRBJ1-2, the V gene TRBV5-8; D call uncertain. V was trimmed by 4 bases and J by 7 bases, leaving 20 bases between them. Germline V gene data show CDR1 as SGHTS and CDR2 as YDEGEE. The CDR3 length is 15 residues. In DNA form, the CDR3 reads TGTGCCAGCAGCCTGCCGCTGAGGAGACGTGGTGGCTACACCTTC. Encoded protein: CASSLPLRRRGGYTF.

The V call is TRBV4-3, the J call TRBJ2-1; a possible D gene is TRBD2 (5 bases). V was clipped by 4 bases and J by 5 bases, with 15 bases between them. This CDR3 is 15 amino acids long. Germline values: CDR1 LGHNA, CDR2 YSLEER. The CDR3, as DNA: TGCGCCAGCAGCCCCGGGGTTAGCAGACACAATGAGCAGTTCTTC. This codes for CASSPGVSRHNEQFF.

The V gene is TRBV7-9, the J gene TRBJ2-3, with 8 bases that match TRBD2. Per the germline V gene, CDR1 is SEHNR and CDR2 is FQNEAQ (reference sequence). The V segment lost 5 bases and the J segment 6 bases; nucleotides outside the gene matches: 4. There are 13 residues in the CDR3. The CDR3 coding sequence is TGTGCCAGCAGCCGGGGGGGGGTGGATACGCAGTATTTT. Translation gives CASSRGGVDTQYF.

The CDR3 region is CASSFFPEGGYTF. CDR3 sequence (DNA): TGTGCCAGCAGCTTCTTCCCCGAGGGTGGCTACACCTTC. This chain links TRBV5-4 with TRBJ1-2, with D uncertain. V lost 2 bases, J lost 7 bases, and 12 bases lay in between. This CDR3 spans 13 amino acids. The germline V gene encodes CDR1 SGHNT and CDR2 YYREEE (reference sequence).

The V gene is TRBV7-2, the J gene TRBJ2-7, with TRBD2 matching over 15 bases. Germline values: CDR1 SGHTA, CDR2 FQGNSA. The CDR3 totals 18 residues. Losses at the gene ends were 4 bases for V and 0 bases for J; bases not matched to a gene: 7. CDR3 protein: CASSSGLAGGLRSYEQYF. The CDR3 region has the DNA TGTGCCAGCAGCTCCGGACTAGCGGGGGGGCTGCGCTCCTACGAGCAGTACTTC.

Sample share makes this clone medium-sized. This chain joins TRBV2 and TRBJ1-2; TRBD1 aligns across 7 bases. CDR1 is SNHLY, CDR2 FYNNEI, per germline. The CDR3 sequence is 14 residues long. The V and J ends lost 9 bases and 3 bases, in that order; junction bases with no gene match: 10. CDR3: CARLNIGTDYGYTF. The CDR3, as DNA: TGTGCCAGGTTAAACATCGGGACAGACTATGGCTACACCTTC.

The chain uses TRBV5-1 and TRBJ1-2, with 9 bases matching TRBD1. The CDR3 runs to 17 residues. V lost 4 bases, J lost 3 bases, and 13 bases stayed unmatched. Germline V CDR1 and CDR2: SGHRS, YFSETQ. For the CDR3, the DNA is TGCGCCAGCAGCCGCCGGACAGGGGCGTATCAGGACTATGGCTACACCTTC. Its protein product is CASSRRTGAYQDYGYTF. The full variable domain, rest sourced from reference TRBV5-1 and TRBJ1-2, is KAGVTQTPRYLIKTRGQQVTLSCSPISGHRSVSWYQQTPGQGLQFLFEYFSETQRNKGNFPGRFSGRQFSNSRSEMNVSTLELGDSALYLCASSRRTGAYQDYGYTFGSGTRLTVV.

The genes are TRBV6-5 and TRBJ1-5; no reliable D call. V dropped 3 bases and J dropped 6 bases, with 12 bases sitting between them. CDR1 and CDR2 from the germline V gene are MNHEY and SVGAGI. The CDR3 runs 14 residues. The CDR3 region is CASSYFPGAQPQHF. The CDR3, as DNA: TGTGCCAGCAGTTATTTTCCGGGAGCTCAGCCCCAGCATTTT.

The rearrangement uses TRBV5-1 and TRBJ1-2, with TRBD1 identical over 9 bases. The CDR3 totals 15 residues. V shed 4 bases, J shed 6 bases, and the junction held 10 bases outside the gene matches. Germline V lookup: CDR1 SGHRS, CDR2 YFSETQ. The CDR3 protein is CASSIKTGGVDGYTF. The CDR3 bases are TGCGCCAGCAGCATAAAGACAGGGGGGGTCGATGGCTACACCTTC.

CDR3 protein: CASSRGLEQYF. Written as DNA, the CDR3 is TGTGCCAGCAGCCGAGGCCTCGAGCAGTACTTC. V gene TRBV2 combines with J gene TRBJ2-7; D unresolved. Germline V gene lookup returns CDR1 SNHLY and CDR2 FYNNEI. With 6 bases removed from V and 6 bases from J, the gap between germline ends came to 9 bases. CDR3 length: 11 amino acids.

This clone is a singleton in its sample. This chain connects TRBV28 to TRBJ2-3; 8 positions match TRBD2. The length of the CDR3 is 17 residues. After removal of 7 bases from V and 1 base from J, the junction contained 13 bases not matched to a gene. The germline CDR1 and CDR2 sequences are MDHEN and SYDVKM. The CDR3 protein is CASTGLAGEFGTDTQYF. The CDR3 region has the DNA TGTGCCAGCACGGGGCTAGCGGGCGAGTTCGGCACAGATACGCAGTATTTT.

The chain is built from TRBV10-3 and TRBJ2-1; possibly TRBD1 for D (6 bases). The CDR3 length is 14 residues. The V end lost 5 bases, the J end lost 0 bases, and 8 bases lay between the germline ends. The germline CDR1 and CDR2 sequences are ENHRY and SYGVKD. The CDR3 sequence is CAISLQGSYNEQFF. Written as DNA, the CDR3 is TGTGCCATCAGTTTACAGGGCTCCTACAATGAGCAGTTCTTC.

The table lists this clone with a few counts. The gene calls are TRBV5-1 and TRBJ2-7; 10 bases are a match to TRBD1. Germline V gene data show CDR1 as SGHRS and CDR2 as YFSETQ. CDR3 length: 14 amino acids. The J segment lost 2 bases and the V segment lost 7 bases, leaving 6 bases of the junction unmatched. The CDR3 DNA sequence: TGCGCCAGCCAATCCGGGACAGGGGCCTACGAGCAGTACTTC. This sequence encodes CASQSGTGAYEQYF.

This chain joins TRBV4-1 and TRBJ2-7, with TRBD2 matching 12 bases. Trimming removed 1 base from V and 4 bases from J; junction bases left unmatched: 5. The CDR3 runs to 16 residues. Germline V gives CDR1 MGHRA, CDR2 YSYEKL. For the CDR3, the DNA is TGCGCCAGCAGCCAAGCCCTAGCGGGGGGGGCGTACGAGCAGTACTTC. Translation: CASSQALAGGAYEQYF.

Sample share makes this clone large. The rearrangement joins TRBV4-3 to TRBJ1-5; perhaps TRBD1 as D (6 bases). The germline V gene has CDR1 LGHNA and CDR2 YSLEER. This CDR3 has 13 amino acids. The germline V and J ends were trimmed by 0 bases and 7 bases, with 7 bases remaining between them. The CDR3 sequence is CASSQDQGQPQHF. The CDR3 DNA is TGCGCCAGCAGCCAAGATCAGGGGCAGCCCCAGCATTTT.

The rearrangement joins TRBV6-1 to TRBJ2-7, with 9 bases identical to TRBD1. Germline CDR1 MNHNS, CDR2 SASEGT. V shed 5 bases, J shed 3 bases, and the junction held 5 bases outside the gene matches. This CDR3 has 14 residues. Here the CDR3 reads CASSPRTGVYEQYF. CDR3 in DNA: TGTGCCAGCAGTCCACGGACAGGGGTCTACGAGCAGTACTTC.

This chain uses TRBV6-1 with TRBJ1-1; 7 bases map to TRBD1. The CDR3 has 13 amino acids. Germline V gene sequence: CDR1 MNHNS, CDR2 SASEGT. The trim removed 7 bases at V and 4 bases at J, leaving 6 bases unmatched. Here the CDR3 reads CASIHRGSTEAFF. The CDR3 DNA follows: TGTGCCAGCATCCACAGGGGATCCACTGAAGCTTTCTTT.

The rearrangement links TRBV19 to TRBJ2-7; the match to TRBD1 covers 8 bases. Germline CDR1 LNHDA, CDR2 SQIVND (reference sequence). V was pared by 4 bases and J by 6 bases, with 11 bases of the junction left unmatched. The CDR3 is made up of 15 amino acids. The CDR3 DNA reads as TGTGCCAGTAGTAAGATTCGGGACAGGCCGGGCGAGCAGTACTTC. Its translation is CASSKIRDRPGEQYF.

A word on this clone: Other nucleotide sequences in the sample specify the same CDR3. The V gene is TRBV6-5, the J gene TRBJ2-2; no definite D call. The CDR3 sequence is 14 residues long. Trimming stripped 8 bases from V and 6 bases from J, with 16 bases between. The germline gives CDR1 MNHEY, CDR2 SVGAGI. DNA of the CDR3: TGTGCCAGCGCCTACACTCCAGAGGCCGGGGAGCTGTTTTTT. The encoded protein is CASAYTPEAGELFF.